This is a list of T cell receptor beta chains from one sample in a study of shared clonotypes between healthy human individuals. Method: immunoSEQ multiplex PCR; TCRdb's copy keeps in-frame clones and lacks some. Among fewer than 600,000 clones listed, 75% to 85% were seen once. Source material: PBMCs. The receptors were sampled from a woman in her 40s in good health. Some clones in this sample may be carry-over from other donors' samples. Both conserved end residues are trimmed from each CDR3. D genes are given only for firm matches.

TRBJ2-1 TRBV7-2 TRBD2 ASSLGAGANYEQF
TRBJ2-7 TRBV11-2 TRBD2 ASSLEAGVLYEQY
TRBJ2-7 TRBV27 - ASSLCYEQY
TRBJ2-3 TRBV7-9 TRBD2 ASSPSRGSSSDTQY
TRBJ2-7 TRBV6-5 - ASSRTGRSGEQY
TRBJ1-1 TRBV7-3 TRBD1 ASSSQGADTEAF
TRBJ2-1 TRBV6-1 - ASSDGGYNEQF
TRBJ2-7 TRBV29-1 TRBD1 SVGGTGVHEQY
TRBJ1-2 TRBV30 - AWPRALGGYT
TRBJ1-5 TRBV5-4 - ASSLYGLGNQPQH
TRBJ1-2 TRBV13 - ASSPGQYYGYT
TRBJ2-1 TRBV6-6 - ASSYRPVSDEQF
TRBJ1-5 TRBV6-5 - ASSYRPNQPQH
TRBJ2-1 TRBV12-5 TRBD1 ASGTEDRGEQF
TRBJ2-7 TRBV4-2 - ASSQDILSYEQY
TRBJ2-2 TRBV5-1 - ASSLFSNTGELF